These T cell receptor beta chains were read from a single sample in a study of shared clonotypes between healthy human individuals. Profiled with immunoSEQ multiplex PCR; TCRdb holds only in-frame clones, not every one. The sample has about 470,000 clones; roughly 77% are singletons. The source material was PBMCs. Every receptor here comes from a woman aged 40 to 55 in good health. Some clones in this sample may be carry-over from other donors' samples. CDR3s include the opening cysteine and the closing phenylalanine or tryptophan. The order of the fields is V gene, D gene, clone size, J gene, CDR3 protein, CDR3 DNA. D genes are given only for firm matches. A row's size may be missing; if present it is once, few, many or a size class.

TRBV28	TRBD1	-	TRBJ2-2	CASKPTGYRGLTSRNTGELFF	TGTGCCAGCAAACCCACGGGGTACAGGGGGTTAACTAGCAGGAACACCGGGGAGCTGTTTTTT
TRBV5-1	-	-	TRBJ2-5	CASNRAPRGETQYF	TGCGCCAGCAACCGGGCCCCGCGCGGAGAGACCCAGTACTTC
TRBV11-2	-	-	TRBJ2-3	CASSPPGSRHTDTQYF	TGTGCCAGCAGCCCCCCAGGTAGCAGGCACACAGATACGCAGTATTTT
TRBV2	-	-	TRBJ1-4	CASSAGVEKLFF	TGTGCCAGCAGTGCCGGGGTTGAAAAACTGTTTTTT
TRBV21-1	-	-	TRBJ2-1	CASSDYPSASYNEQFF	TGTGCCAGCAGCGACTACCCTAGCGCCTCATACAATGAGCAGTTCTTC
TRBV12-5	TRBD2	once	TRBJ2-5	CASGLATSAATQYF	TGTGCTAGTGGTTTGGCGACTAGCGCAGCGACCCAGTACTTC
TRBV28	TRBD2	-	TRBJ2-3	CASSPGGRIADTQYF	TGTGCCAGCAGTCCGGGCGGGAGGATAGCAGATACGCAGTATTTT
TRBV7-2	TRBD2	few	TRBJ2-4	CASSPGLGRARWSKNIQYF	TGTGCCAGCAGCCCAGGCCTCGGGAGGGCCAGGTGGTCCAAAAACATTCAGTACTTC
TRBV7-8	TRBD1	many	TRBJ1-2	CASSALTGTGGLHGYTF	TGTGCCAGCAGTGCCCTAACTGGGACAGGGGGACTACATGGCTACACCTTC
TRBV19	-	-	TRBJ2-2	CASSIDSQAGELFF	TGTGCCAGTAGTATAGACTCCCAGGCCGGGGAGCTGTTTTTT
TRBV5-1	TRBD2	few	TRBJ2-2	CASSSLGRVDTGELFF	TGCGCCAGCAGCTCCCTGGGGAGGGTTGACACCGGGGAGCTGTTTTTT
TRBV7-2	-	-	TRBJ2-7	CASSLDRNSYERYF	TGTGCCAGCAGCTTGGACCGAAACTCCTACGAGCGGTACTTC
TRBV14	-	-	TRBJ2-7	CASSARYEQYF	TGTGCCAGCAGCGCGCGGTACGAGCAGTACTTC
TRBV12-5	-	-	TRBJ1-1	CASGLVLGVGYTEAFF	TGTGCTAGTGGTTTGGTACTAGGGGTGGGGTACACTGAAGCTTTCTTT
TRBV7-2	TRBD2	-	TRBJ2-1	CASSLTGTNSYNEQFF	TGTGCCAGCAGCTTGACCGGGACTAACTCCTACAATGAGCAGTTCTTC
TRBV28	TRBD1	once	TRBJ2-5	CASREWDRRETQYF	TGTGCCAGCAGGGAGTGGGACAGAAGGGAGACCCAGTACTTC
TRBV5-1	-	few	TRBJ2-7	CASSLTLGQIYEQYF	TGCGCCAGCAGCTTGACCCTCGGACAGATCTACGAGCAGTACTTC
TRBV4-2	-	-	TRBJ1-2	CASSQVSLEYGYTF	TGTGCCAGCAGCCAAGTTTCATTAGAATATGGCTACACCTTC
TRBV6-6	-	-	TRBJ1-1	CASSFSGMNTEAFF	TGTGCCAGCAGTTTCTCCGGGATGAACACTGAAGCTTTCTTT
TRBV18	-	-	TRBJ2-5	CASSPGQQETQYF	TGTGCCAGCTCACCGGGACAACAAGAGACCCAGTACTTC
TRBV7-2	-	few	TRBJ2-1	CASSPQDLGAGNEQFF	TGTGCCAGCAGCCCCCAGGACCTAGGGGCGGGCAATGAGCAGTTCTTC